This TCR beta chain was recovered during a study of Graves' ophthalmopathy and Graves' hyperthyroidism. Germline V CDR1 and CDR2: DFQATT, SNEGSKA (reference sequence). With 0 bases clipped from V and 10 bases from J, the junction kept 8 bases outside the gene matches. The CDR3 sequence is 13 residues long. The TCR beta CDR3 regions underwent amplification from RNA transcripts. HTBI-primed RT-PCR formed the first round, and a multiplex PCR formed the second. TCRdb redid the calling of the multiplex PCR reads with MiXCR, one entry per CDR3 protein. The data hold more than 45,000 distinct CDR3 sequences, with 50% observed a single time. Exclusion covered patients with other autoimmune diseases or uncontrolled infections (as well as pregnancy or lactation). Study-wide results and caveats: The 13-signature model separated ophthalmopathy from stable hyperthyroidism at over 85% sensitivity and nearly 83% specificity.

This clonotype was seen once. Its antigen is as yet unknown. Since the CDR3 does not end with the conserved phenylalanine or tryptophan, this likely comes from a read error. This chain uses TRBV20-1 with TRBJ1-1, with 7 positions matching TRBD1. The receptor was derived from an adult man with Graves' ophthalmopathy. The sequencing sample was made of peripheral blood. The CDR3 loop reads CSARDYRAGGAFY. CDR3 coding DNA: TGCAGTGCTAGAGACTATCGGGCAGGGGGAGCTTTCTAT.